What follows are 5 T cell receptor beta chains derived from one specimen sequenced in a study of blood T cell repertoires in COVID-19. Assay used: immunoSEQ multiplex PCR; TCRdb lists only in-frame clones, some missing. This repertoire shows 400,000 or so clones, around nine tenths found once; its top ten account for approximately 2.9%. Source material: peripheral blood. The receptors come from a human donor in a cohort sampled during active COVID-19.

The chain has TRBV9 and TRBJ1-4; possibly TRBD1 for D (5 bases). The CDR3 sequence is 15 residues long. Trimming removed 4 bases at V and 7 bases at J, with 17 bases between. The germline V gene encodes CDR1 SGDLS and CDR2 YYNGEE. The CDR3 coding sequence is TGTGCCAGCAGCTCAGACATTGGGGGAGGTGAAAAACTGTTTTTT. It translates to CASSSDIGGGEKLFF.

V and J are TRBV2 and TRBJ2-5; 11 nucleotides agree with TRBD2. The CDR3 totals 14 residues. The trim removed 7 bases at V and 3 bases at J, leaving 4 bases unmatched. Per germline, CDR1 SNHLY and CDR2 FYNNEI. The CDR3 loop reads CASKTSGTEETQYF. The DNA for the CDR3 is TGTGCCAGCAAGACTAGCGGGACGGAAGAGACCCAGTACTTC. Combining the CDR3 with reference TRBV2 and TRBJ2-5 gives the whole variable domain EPEVTQTPSHQVTQMGQEVILRCVPISNHLYFYWYRQILGQKVEFLVSFYNNEISEKSEIFDDQFSVERPDGSNFTLKIRSTKLEDSAMYFCASKTSGTEETQYFGPGTRLLVL.

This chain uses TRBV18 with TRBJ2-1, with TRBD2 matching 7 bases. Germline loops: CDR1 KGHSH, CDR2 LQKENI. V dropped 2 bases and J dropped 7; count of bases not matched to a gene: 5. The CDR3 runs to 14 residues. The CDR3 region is CASSPEASGNEQFF. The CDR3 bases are TGTGCCAGCTCACCAGAGGCTAGCGGAAATGAGCAGTTCTTC. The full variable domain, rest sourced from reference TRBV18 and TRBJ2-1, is NAGVMQNPRHLVRRRGQEARLRCSPMKGHSHVYWYRQLPEEGLKFMVYLQKENIIDESGMPKERFSAEFPKEGPSILRIQQVVRGDSAAYFCASSPEASGNEQFFGPGTRLTVL.

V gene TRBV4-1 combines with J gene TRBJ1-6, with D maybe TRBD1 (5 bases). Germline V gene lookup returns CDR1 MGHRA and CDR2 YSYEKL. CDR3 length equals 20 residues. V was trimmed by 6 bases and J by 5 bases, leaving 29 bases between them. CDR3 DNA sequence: TGCGCCAGCAGGGCTGCTAGGGGAATCGATCGCCCGGATAATAATTCACCCCTCCACTTT. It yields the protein CASRAARGIDRPDNNSPLHF.

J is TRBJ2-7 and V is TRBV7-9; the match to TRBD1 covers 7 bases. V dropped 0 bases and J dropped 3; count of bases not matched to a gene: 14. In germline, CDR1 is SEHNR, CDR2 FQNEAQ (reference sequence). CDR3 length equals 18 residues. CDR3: CASSLAGGPRLWGYEQYF. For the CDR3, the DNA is TGTGCCAGCAGCTTAGCAGGGGGCCCTCGGTTATGGGGCTACGAGCAGTACTTC.